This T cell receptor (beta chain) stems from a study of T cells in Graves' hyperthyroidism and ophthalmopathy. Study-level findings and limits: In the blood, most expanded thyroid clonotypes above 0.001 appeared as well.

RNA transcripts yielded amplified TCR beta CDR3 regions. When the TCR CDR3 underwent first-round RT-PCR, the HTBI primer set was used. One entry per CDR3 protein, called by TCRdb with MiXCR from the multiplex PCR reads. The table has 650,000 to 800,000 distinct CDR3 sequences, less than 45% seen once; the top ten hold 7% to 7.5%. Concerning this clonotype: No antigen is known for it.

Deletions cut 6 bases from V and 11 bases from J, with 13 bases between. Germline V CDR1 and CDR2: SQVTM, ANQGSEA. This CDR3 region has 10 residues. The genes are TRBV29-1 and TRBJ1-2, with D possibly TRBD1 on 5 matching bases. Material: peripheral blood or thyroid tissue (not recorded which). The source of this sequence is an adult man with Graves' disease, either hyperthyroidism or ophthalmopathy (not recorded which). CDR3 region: CSVGTGGYTF. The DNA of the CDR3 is TGCAGCGTGGGGACCGGTGGTTACACCTTC.